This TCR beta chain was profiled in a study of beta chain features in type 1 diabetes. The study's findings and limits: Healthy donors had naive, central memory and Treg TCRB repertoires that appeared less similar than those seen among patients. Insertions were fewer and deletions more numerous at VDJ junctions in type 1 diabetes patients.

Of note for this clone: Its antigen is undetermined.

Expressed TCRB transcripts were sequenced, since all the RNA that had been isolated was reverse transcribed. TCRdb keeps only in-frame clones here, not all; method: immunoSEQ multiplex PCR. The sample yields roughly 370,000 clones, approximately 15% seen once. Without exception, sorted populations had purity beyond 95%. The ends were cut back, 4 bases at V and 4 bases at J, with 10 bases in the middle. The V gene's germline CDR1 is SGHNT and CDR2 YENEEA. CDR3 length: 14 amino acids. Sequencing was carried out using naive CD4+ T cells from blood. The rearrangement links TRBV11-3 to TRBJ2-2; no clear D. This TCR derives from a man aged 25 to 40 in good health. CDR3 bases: TGTGCCAGCAGCTCAGAAGTGAGCACCGGGGAGCTGTTTTTT. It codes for CASSSEVSTGELFF.